The 20 T cell receptor beta chains below all came from one sample that was sequenced in a study of Tregs in tolerant kidney transplant recipients. Generated by immunoSEQ multiplex PCR, the TCRdb table keeps only in-frame clones and is missing some. The data contain roughly 80,000 clones, about 91% of them seen just once; the ten biggest clones take up roughly 1.4%. Recipients received nonmyeloablative bone marrow transplants from related graft donors, with transient mixed chimerism. The sample consisted of CD4+ T cells from blood (PBMCs), taken 24 months after the transplant. These receptors all come from a human patient who received a combined kidney and bone marrow transplant. Some T cells may trace back to the graft donor.

J is TRBJ1-1 and V is TRBV7-3, with 11 bases fitting TRBD1. V was clipped by 7 bases and J by 2 bases; unmatched bases: 6. Germline assignment: CDR1 SGHTA and CDR2 FQGTGA. CDR3 length: 15 amino acids. DNA of the CDR3: TGTGCCAGCAAGACCGGGACAGGGGGAAACACTGAAGCTTTCTTT. Translated: CASKTGTGGNTEAFF.

The V and J genes are TRBV12-5 and TRBJ1-1; unclear D gene. There are 16 residues in the CDR3. The V gene lost 3 bases and the J gene lost 1 base, with 15 bases spanning the gap. Per germline, CDR1 LGHNT and CDR2 FRNRAP. Here the CDR3 reads CASGFHLSRRNTEAFF. CDR3 nucleotides: TGTGCTAGTGGTTTTCATCTATCTCGGAGGAACACTGAAGCTTTCTTT.

J is TRBJ2-3 and V is TRBV25-1; tentatively, D is TRBD2 (6 bases). V was pared by 5 bases and J by 8 bases, with 17 bases between. The germline V gene encodes CDR1 MGHDK and CDR2 SYGVNS. The CDR3 sequence is 14 residues long. CDR3 region: CASSSLKGGGTQYF. The DNA of the CDR3 is TGTGCCAGCAGTTCCCTCAAGGGAGGCGGTACGCAGTATTTT.

The chain carries TRBV2 and TRBJ1-2; D gene uncertain. V was cut by 5 bases and J by 0 bases, with 10 bases left in between. Germline V gives CDR1 SNHLY, CDR2 FYNNEI. This CDR3 is 14 amino acids long. CDR3 in amino acids: CASSRSGANYGYTF. The CDR3 nucleotides are TGTGCCAGCAGTCGGTCGGGAGCTAACTATGGCTACACCTTC.

This clone was detected only a few times. The chain carries TRBV11-2 and TRBJ1-2; the match to TRBD1 covers 8 bases. There are 16 residues in the CDR3. Germline CDR1 SGHAT, CDR2 FQNNGV. V gave up 4 bases and J gave up 4 bases; unmatched junction bases: 11. The CDR3 coding sequence is TGTGCCAGCAGCTCGCCTAGGACAGGGAGGATCTATGGCTACACCTTC. It yields the protein CASSSPRTGRIYGYTF.

The CDR3 region is CASSLNLAGGLVDTQYF. The DNA of the CDR3 is TGCGCCAGCAGCCTCAATTTAGCGGGGGGGCTTGTAGATACGCAGTATTTT. J is TRBJ2-3 and V is TRBV4-1; 11 bases align to TRBD2. The CDR3 length is 17 residues. J lost 5 bases, V lost 4 bases, and 11 bases had no gene match. From germline, CDR1 is MGHRA and CDR2 YSYEKL.

The chain links TRBV5-1 to TRBJ2-7; D perhaps matches TRBD1 (5 bases). Trimming took 9 bases from V and 0 from J, leaving 25 bases between them. Germline loops: CDR1 SGHRS, CDR2 YFSETQ. This CDR3 has 17 amino acids. CDR3 in DNA: TGCGCCACCCACGAAGGACACGGACCAAGACACTCCTACGAGCAGTACTTC. It yields the protein CATHEGHGPRHSYEQYF.

The chain employs TRBV5-1 and TRBJ2-7, with no clear D. The V and J ends lost 0 bases and 3 bases respectively, with 10 bases between them. The CDR3 sequence is 14 residues long. Germline-derived CDR1 and CDR2 are SGHRS and YFSETQ. The CDR3 coding sequence is TGCGCCAGCAGCTTGGACTTCGCATACTACGAGCAGTACTTC. This codes for CASSLDFAYYEQYF.

V and J are TRBV7-2 and TRBJ2-5; a possible D gene is TRBD2 (6 bases). CDR3 length: 17 residues. Germline lookup yields CDR1 SGHTA and CDR2 FQGNSA. Between the trimmed V and J ends, which lost 1 base and 2 bases, there was a span of 17 bases. The CDR3 sequence: CASSLDRRGAGQETQYF. The CDR3 nucleotides read TGTGCCAGCAGCTTAGACCGGCGGGGAGCGGGTCAAGAGACCCAGTACTTC.

The genes are TRBV5-1 and TRBJ2-1, with 9 bases fitting TRBD2. The CDR3 is 17 amino acids. Losses at the gene ends were 3 bases for V and 3 bases for J; bases not matched to a gene: 10. The germline CDR1 and CDR2 sequences are SGHRS and YFSETQ. In nucleotides, the CDR3 is TGCGCCAGCAGCTCTACTTTTAGCGGGAGAAGCTACAATGAGCAGTTCTTC. Protein: CASSSTFSGRSYNEQFF.

The J gene is TRBJ2-7, the V gene TRBV13, with 7 nucleotides matching TRBD1. The V gene's germline CDR1 is PRHDT and CDR2 FYEKMQ (reference sequence). The trim removed 1 base at V and 6 bases at J, leaving 9 bases unmatched. This CDR3 region has 15 residues. The CDR3 sequence: CASSLDPVRGLEQYF. The CDR3 nucleotides read TGTGCCAGCAGCTTAGATCCGGTTAGGGGGCTCGAGCAGTACTTC. The entire variable domain, with the rest obtained from reference TRBV13 and TRBJ2-7, is as follows: AAGVIQSPRHLIKEKRETATLKCYPIPRHDTVYWYQQGPGQDPQFLISFYEKMQSDKGSIPDRFSAQQFSDYHSELNMSSLELGDSALYFCASSLDPVRGLEQYFGPGTRLTVT.

This rearrangement joins TRBV5-4 to TRBJ2-5; D possibly corresponds to TRBD1 (5 bases). In germline, CDR1 is SGHNT, CDR2 YYREEE (reference sequence). V dropped 4 bases and J dropped 4 bases, with 11 bases sitting between them. CDR3 length equals 13 residues. This CDR3 is CASSVRVRETQYF. CDR3 coding DNA: TGTGCCAGCAGCGTCAGGGTTCGAGAGACCCAGTACTTC.

V usage is TRBV7-8 and J usage is TRBJ1-2; the match to TRBD1 covers 7 bases. Germline CDR1 and CDR2: SGHVS and FQNEAQ. Germline trimming cut 5 bases from V and 4 bases from J; bases unmatched to any gene: 7. The CDR3 contains 14 residues. DNA of the CDR3: TGTGCCAGCAGCCCCCCGGGGACAGTCTATGGCTACACCTTC. It specifies CASSPPGTVYGYTF.

The gene calls are TRBV29-1 and TRBJ2-7; no clear D. The germline V and J ends were trimmed by 4 bases and 2 bases, with 9 bases remaining between them. Germline loops: CDR1 SQVTM, CDR2 ANQGSEA. This CDR3 is built from 12 residues. CDR3 in amino acids: CSVVGTAYEQYF. The CDR3 bases are TGCAGCGTTGTTGGCACCGCCTACGAGCAGTACTTC.

This clone was seen a few times. DNA for the CDR3: TGCGCCAGCAGCCGTGGACTAGCGGGAGGATCAGCCTACAATGAGCAGTTCTTC. As protein: CASSRGLAGGSAYNEQFF. The rearrangement joins TRBV4-1 to TRBJ2-1; 14 nucleotides match TRBD2. Germline assignment: CDR1 MGHRA and CDR2 YSYEKL. J lost 2 bases, V lost 4 bases, and 7 bases had no gene match. The CDR3 spans 18 residues.

This clone was seen a few times. The CDR3 sequence is CASSRLAGGQDEQFF. The CDR3 DNA is TGTGCCAGCAGTCGACTAGCGGGAGGTCAGGATGAGCAGTTCTTC. The J gene is TRBJ2-1, the V gene TRBV6-5, with 13 bases identical to TRBD2. Germline loops: CDR1 MNHEY, CDR2 SVGAGI. V dropped 5 bases and J dropped 8; count of bases not matched to a gene: 6. The CDR3 runs 15 residues.

On this clone: Compared with germline, one end of the junction differs, possibly owing to a read error. Other DNA sequences from this sample encode an identical CDR3 as well. The chain employs TRBV6-5 and TRBJ1-6; 9 nucleotides align to TRBD1. CDR1 and CDR2 (germline): MNHEY, SVGAGI. The CDR3 is 14 residues long. CDR3 protein: CASRNRGHYSPLHF. The CDR3 nucleotides read TGTGCCAGCAGGAACAGGGGGCATTATTCCCCCCTCCACTTT.

The chain recombines TRBV4-1 with TRBJ1-5; D is unclear. The V gene lost 0 bases and the J gene lost 2 bases, with 11 bases spanning the gap. Germline CDR1 is MGHRA and CDR2 is YSYEKL. This CDR3 contains 16 residues. In nucleotides, the CDR3 is TGCGCCAGCAGCCAAGATGGAGGGTTCGGCAATCAGCCCCAGCATTTT. As protein: CASSQDGGFGNQPQHF.

The chain combines TRBV14 with TRBJ2-5; TRBD2 aligns across 8 bases. V was pared by 10 bases and J by 2 bases, with 3 bases of the junction left unmatched. Germline V lookup: CDR1 SGHDN, CDR2 FVKESK. CDR3 length equals 12 residues. CDR3 sequence reads: CATRGGQETQYF. The DNA for the CDR3 is TGTGCCACCCGGGGGGGGCAAGAGACCCAGTACTTC.

The chain recombines TRBV5-6 with TRBJ1-2, with D possibly being TRBD1 (6 bases). The V and J ends lost 2 bases and 3 bases respectively, with 11 bases between them. The CDR3 has 14 amino acids. Germline CDR1 is SGHDT and CDR2 is YYEEEE. CDR3 in amino acids: CASSFPQGHYGYTF. Here the CDR3 DNA reads TGTGCCAGCAGCTTCCCCCAGGGGCACTATGGCTACACCTTC.